Listed below are T cell receptor beta chains from one sample, sequenced in a study of blood T cell repertoires in COVID-19. Method: immunoSEQ multiplex PCR; TCRdb's copy keeps in-frame clones and lacks some. The table lists under 300,000 clones, 85% to 90% of them singletons. The material sequenced was PBMCs or T cells enriched from blood (not recorded which). These receptors all stem from a man between 40 and 49 years old who had recovered from COVID-19. Each CDR3 is given with its conserved first and last residue. Each record gives: J gene, V gene, clone size, D gene, CDR3 DNA, CDR3 protein. The D gene is left open where the match is weak. Only part of the rows carry a size: once, few, many, or a class if the clone is expanded.

>TRBJ1-1|TRBV11-2|NA|TRBD1
TGTGCCAGCAGCTGGCGTAAGGACAGGACTTTGCACACTGAAGCTTTCTTT
CASSWRKDRTLHTEAFF
>TRBJ1-6|TRBV7-3|NA|NA
TGTGCCAGCAGCTTAACCGGAAGAGGGAGGGTAGGAAATTCACCCCTCCACTTT
CASSLTGRGRVGNSPLHF
>TRBJ2-5|TRBV28|NA|TRBD1
TGTGCCAGCAGACAGGGGTCGCGGGAGACCCAGTACTTC
CASRQGSRETQYF
>TRBJ2-5|TRBV3-1/TRBV3-2|NA|TRBD2
TGTGCCAGCAGCCAATTGACTAGCGGGAGGGAGTTCCAAGAGACCCAGTACTTC
CASSQLTSGREFQETQYF
>TRBJ2-7|TRBV3-1/TRBV3-2|once|TRBD1
TGTGCCAGCAGCCGAGTAGGACAGGGGGCGCACTACGAGCAGTACTTC
CASSRVGQGAHYEQYF
>TRBJ2-2|TRBV6-5|NA|NA
TGTGCCAGCAGTTACTCGAGGTCATCCGGGGAGCTGTTTTTT
CASSYSRSSGELFF
>TRBJ1-5|TRBV9|NA|NA
TGTGCCAGCAGCGGCGAGGGGGATCAGCCCCAGCATTTT
CASSGEGDQPQHF
>TRBJ1-6|TRBV27|NA|NA
TGTGCCAGCAGTCCAGACAGTTCCTCACCCCTCCACTTT
CASSPDSSSPLHF
>TRBJ1-2|TRBV5-1|once|NA
TGCGCCAGCAGCTTGGGGGTTCTAGAGGGCCTTTACACCTTC
CASSLGVLEGLYTF
>TRBJ1-1|TRBV10-2|NA|NA
TGCGCCAGCAGCTTACAGGTGAACACTGAAGCTTTCTTT
CASSLQVNTEAFF
>TRBJ2-1|TRBV3-1/TRBV3-2|NA|NA
TGTGCCAGCAGCCAAGCGAGCTCCTACAATGAGCAGTTCTTC
CASSQASSYNEQFF
>TRBJ2-5|TRBV7-8|NA|NA
TGTGCCAGCAGCTTTCACAGGAGCAAAGAGACCCAGTACTTC
CASSFHRSKETQYF
>TRBJ2-7|TRBV4-2|NA|TRBD2
TGTGCCAGCAGCCAAGAGGGGACTAGCGGGAGTTCCTACGAGCAGTACTTC
CASSQEGTSGSSYEQYF
>TRBJ2-7|TRBV6-5|NA|NA
TGTGCCAGCAGTTCCCTCCCTCAGGCGACCTACGAGCAGTACTTC
CASSSLPQATYEQYF
>TRBJ2-1|TRBV7-3|NA|TRBD2
TGTGCCAGCAGCCCCTCTAGCGGTTTTTCCAATGAGCAGTTCTTC
CASSPSSGFSNEQFF
>TRBJ2-7|TRBV28|NA|NA
TGTGCCAGTGACCAACTTGGGGCGGCTGAGCAGTACTTC
CASDQLGAAEQYF
>TRBJ2-7|TRBV27|NA|TRBD1
TGTGCCAGCAGTTTGGGGCGACCGGGACAGGGGTCTCTTGTGGTCTCCTACGAGCAGTACTTC
CASSLGRPGQGSLVVSYEQYF
>TRBJ1-4|TRBV2|NA|TRBD1
TGTGCCAGCAGTGAGGGTACAGGGGGCGATGAAAAACTGTTTTTT
CASSEGTGGDEKLFF
>TRBJ2-1|TRBV5-8|NA|TRBD2
TGTGCCAGCAGAATGAGACGGGGGGACGATTATTACAATGAGCAGTTCTTC
CASRMRRGDDYYNEQFF
>TRBJ2-7|TRBV5-6|once|NA
TGTGCCAGCAGCTGGGACAAAGCCTACGAGCAGTACTTC
CASSWDKAYEQYF
>TRBJ2-7|TRBV6-6|NA|NA
TGTGCCAGCAGTTCTATCTCCGGGACTTACTCCTACGAGCAGTACTTC
CASSSISGTYSYEQYF
>TRBJ1-5|TRBV7-8|NA|TRBD1
TGTGCCAGCAGCTTGCGCCGGTCCGGCAGGGGGCTCTATCAGCCCCAGCATTTT
CASSLRRSGRGLYQPQHF
>TRBJ2-1|TRBV28|NA|NA
TGTGCCAGCAGTCTAGGGACTGACTCCTACAATGAGCAGTTCTTC
CASSLGTDSYNEQFF
>TRBJ1-5|TRBV19|few|NA
TGTGCCAGTAGCATAATACAGGGATACCAGCCCCAGCATTTT
CASSIIQGYQPQHF
>TRBJ2-2|TRBV5-4|NA|NA
TGTGCCAGCAGCCTACGACAGGCGAACACCGGGGAGCTGTTTTTT
CASSLRQANTGELFF
>TRBJ2-7|TRBV6-1|once|NA
TGTGCCAGCAGTGGCAGGTTCGCACAAGGCCCCTACGAGCAGTACTTC
CASSGRFAQGPYEQYF
>TRBJ1-1|TRBV19|NA|TRBD1
TGTGCCAGTAGTATCCCATGGACAGGGGGCACTGAAGCTTTCTTT
CASSIPWTGGTEAFF
>TRBJ1-6|TRBV10-3|few|NA
TGTGCCATCAGCGAGACTCACAGGGTATCCTATAATTCACCCCTCCACTTT
CAISETHRVSYNSPLHF
>TRBJ1-1|TRBV7-9|NA|NA
TGTGCCAGCAGTGTGGCAGAGAACACTGAAGCTTTCTTT
CASSVAENTEAFF
>TRBJ1-2|TRBV7-8|few|TRBD1
TGTGCCAGCAGCTTAGCGGGACAGCTTATTGGCTACACCTTC
CASSLAGQLIGYTF